The T cell receptor (beta chain) under discussion was sequenced for a study of T cell changes during pregnancy in multiple sclerosis. Produced via immunoSEQ multiplex PCR; TCRdb's table is partial and in-frame only. Here the sample spans tens of thousands of clones, 80% to 95% being singletons. The V gene end was trimmed by 3 bases and the J gene end by 4 bases; junction bases not matched to a gene: 8. The CDR3 runs to 15 residues. Germline lookup yields CDR1 MNHEY and CDR2 SMNVEV (reference sequence). Specimen: CD4+ T cells from peripheral blood mononuclear cells, collected in the third trimester of pregnancy. The genes are TRBV27 and TRBJ1-1; TRBD1 matches at 7 bases. The source of this sequence is a female donor with multiple sclerosis, enrolled in a pregnancy study. DNA of the CDR3: TGTGCCAGCAGTTTTTTCGGCAGGGGGAGCACTGAAGCTTTCTTT. This sequence encodes CASSFFGRGSTEAFF.